This TCR beta chain was obtained from a study of regulatory T cells in long-lasting Graves disease. In its sample, this clonotype was seen many times. Through Arm-PCR of CDR3 regions and iRepertoire HTBI primers, TCR beta libraries were built. TCRdb re-called the multiplex PCR reads through MiXCR, storing one row per CDR3 protein. This sample yields 510,000 or so distinct CDR3 sequences, of which around 12% are seen a single time; around 10% belongs to the top ten. The CDR3 covers 15 residues. Per the germline V gene, CDR1 is LNHDA and CDR2 is SQIVND (reference sequence). Trimming took 1 base from V and 3 from J; bases not matched to a gene: 4. Time point here: newly diagnosed GD, antithyroid drugs for less than 3 months. PBMC-extracted RNA yielded the TCR library. This same sample was also part of a study on T cells in Graves' hyperthyroidism and ophthalmopathy.

The sequence was collected from a young woman with Graves disease. This material consisted of peripheral blood mononuclear cells (PBMCs), taken at new diagnosis, from a patient treated with antithyroid drugs. The genes are TRBV19 and TRBJ2-7; 9 nucleotides line up with TRBD1. CDR3 residues: CASSIGGTGIYEQYF. The CDR3 coding sequence is TGTGCCAGTAGTATAGGAGGGACAGGGATCTACGAGCAGTACTTC. The full variable domain, rest sourced from reference TRBV19 and TRBJ2-7, is DGGITQSPKYLFRKEGQNVTLSCEQNLNHDAMYWYRQDPGQGLRLIYYSQIVNDFQKGDIAEGYSVSREKKESFPLTVTSAQKNPTAFYLCASSIGGTGIYEQYFGPGTRLTVT.